Reported below is one T cell receptor (beta chain). Antigen specificity is unknown. Some clones are missing from TCRdb's copy, which holds only in-frame ones; the method was immunoSEQ multiplex PCR. Seen here are roughly 120,000 clones, around 90% observed once, and the top ten hold 4% to 4.5%. The entry originates in a study of T cell responses to AZD1222 COVID-19 vaccine. Looking at the study overall: Whether given at about 4 or about 12 weeks, second doses were pooled.

The study, taken as a whole, reports: The donor cohort was predominantly white British with a female majority, and clonal diversity may have been underestimated.

Sequencing used peripheral blood, obtained on day 0 of AZD1222 vaccination. The clonotype originates from an adult in good health.

This CDR3 reads CASSVDPGFTDTQYF. The CDR3 DNA reads TGTGCCAGCAGCGTAGACCCGGGGTTCACAGATACGCAGTATTTT. The chain couples TRBV9 to TRBJ2-3; D possibly corresponds to TRBD2 (5 bases). The CDR3 contains 15 residues. CDR1 SGDLS and CDR2 YYNGEE come from the germline V gene. The V end was cut by 0 bases, the J end by 2 bases, with 10 bases between.